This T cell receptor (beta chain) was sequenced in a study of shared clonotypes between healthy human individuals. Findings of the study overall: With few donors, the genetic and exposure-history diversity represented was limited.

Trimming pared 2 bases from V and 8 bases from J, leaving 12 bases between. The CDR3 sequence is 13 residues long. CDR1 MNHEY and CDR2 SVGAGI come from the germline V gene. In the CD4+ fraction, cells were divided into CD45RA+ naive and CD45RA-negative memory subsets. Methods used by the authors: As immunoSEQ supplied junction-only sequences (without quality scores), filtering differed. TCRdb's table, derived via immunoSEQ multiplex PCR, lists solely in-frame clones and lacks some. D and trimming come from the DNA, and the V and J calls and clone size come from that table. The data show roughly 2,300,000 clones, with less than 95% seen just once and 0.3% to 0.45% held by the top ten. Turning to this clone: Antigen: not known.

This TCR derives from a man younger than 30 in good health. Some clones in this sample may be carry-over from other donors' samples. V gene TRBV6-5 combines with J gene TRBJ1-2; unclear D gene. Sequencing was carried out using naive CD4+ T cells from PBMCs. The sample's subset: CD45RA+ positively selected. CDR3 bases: TGTGCCAGCAGTTACCTCCGTGGTGAGGGCTACACCTTC. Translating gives CASSYLRGEGYTF.